This section outlines one T cell receptor beta chain sequence together with its context. This sample is drawn from a study of cytomegalovirus exposure and HLA in healthy donors. Assay used: immunoSEQ multiplex PCR; TCRdb lists only in-frame clones, some missing. Among about 49,000 clones listed, 92% were seen once. The CDR3 loop spans 14 amino acids. Trimming pared 6 bases from V and 2 bases from J, leaving 13 bases between. Germline V gene lookup returns CDR1 WSHSY and CDR2 SAAADI. This chain joins TRBV10-2 and TRBJ1-2; D might be TRBD1 (6 bases). The receptor's source is a man in his late teens or twenties in good health and CMV-seronegative. The specimen sequenced was PBMCs. The CDR3 region is CASSDVGTNYGYTF. DNA of the CDR3: TGCGCCAGCAGCGATGTTGGGACAAACTATGGCTACACCTTC.